The subject of this entry is one T cell receptor (beta chain). This clone's antigen is unknown. No much larger clonotype is one base removed from it; base qualities were not supplied. The record originates from a study of T-cell memory formation after mild COVID-19 (TCRdb year 2021). For the study in its entirety: TCR sequence clusters from the two donors were found to be largely donor specific. In two donors, T-cell clones that expanded and contracted after mild COVID-19 were tracked by sequencing TCRalpha and TCRbeta repertoires over time. The cohort was made up of two young adult volunteers, one female and one male, who were previously healthy.

Based on the germline V gene, the CDR1 and CDR2 sequences are LGHNA and YNFKEQ. CDR3 length: 17 amino acids, cysteine to phenylalanine. Just CDR3 DNA is preserved here, 51 bases in frame from base 1. Deletion took 0 bases off V and 6 bases off J, with a span of 19 bases between the germline ends. The sequencer was an Illumina NovaSeq 6000. Using 5'RACE with constant-segment primers, TCRalpha and TCRbeta cDNA libraries were constructed, with sample barcodes and unique molecular identifiers added in the process. RNA was extracted from every sample with Trizol reagent. Amplification of the libraries took two PCR steps, and the second step added a second sample barcode plus Illumina TruSeq adapters. Libraries were sequenced on an Illumina NovaSeq with 2 x 150 bp paired-end reads. As for how the authors treated the data: Reads were demultiplexed and collapsed into UMI-guided consensus sequences with migec v1.2.7. Using mixcr v2.1.11, UMI consensuses were aligned to TRA and TRB V and J templates and then assembled into clonotypes. Clonotypes were classified as expanded or contracted when called significant by both edgeR and NoisET, with noise models trained on biological replicates. For edgeR calls, the thresholds were a false discovery rate-adjusted p below 0.01 and a log2 fold-change of 1. PCA with hierarchical clustering of max-normalized trajectories of the 1000 most abundant clonotypes was used as exploratory dynamics analysis. The CD4 or CD8 phenotype of responding clones was assigned using the separately sequenced CD4+ and CD8+ repertoires. The public reads were reanalyzed by TCRdb: fastp trimming at Q25, MiXCR alignment, in-frame beta chains only. Rows with a matching CDR3 protein are joined into one entry that keeps the most common DNA and genes. These V and J calls derive from TCRdb rather than the authors' analysis. Counted in this sample were about 360,000 distinct CDR3 sequences; over 13% of them appeared once. Around a fifth of the sample is taken by the ten largest.

What the work shows at the level of the full study, not this receptor alone: Some responding clones were detected in pre-infection memory, suggesting pre-existing cross-reactive memory T cells joined the SARS-CoV-2 response. The study covered only two mild cases, and larger cohorts including severe cases with pre-infection samples were considered necessary. The second-wave clones that peaked on day 37 were not confirmed to be SARS-CoV-2 specific. Clones that contracted from day 15 to 85 showed balanced CD4/CD8 phenotypes, whereas a second wave of clones that expanded from day 15 to 37 leaned towards CD4+. Contracting CD4+ clones turned up mainly in the CM and EM memory subsets, whereas EMRA was where CD8+ clones were enriched.

Ficoll-Paque density gradient centrifugation was the method used to isolate PBMCs. The chain is made from TRBV4-2 and TRBJ2-3; a tentative D call is TRBD2 (5 bases match). This clonotype originated in a man aged 18 to 29 who had mild COVID-19 (a few samples of this study predate the infection). The sample titles of this study are shuffled in the database, so cell type and time point are left out; the donor was told from shared clones. The sample consisted of PBMCs or a T cell subset sorted from them (not recorded which). The DNA sequence reads TGTGCCAGCAGCCAAGATAACGCACCCGACGGCGGGGATACGCAGTATTTT. The encoded protein is CASSQDNAPDGGDTQYF.